This is a list of T cell receptor beta chains from one sample in a study of spatial heterogeneity in lung cancer. TCRdb recomputed calls from the 5' RACE reads with MiXCR, one row per CDR3 protein. The sample carries approximately 25,000 distinct CDR3 sequences, roughly 6.9% recorded once. This sample comprised PBMCs, obtained at surgery. The receptor set was obtained from a male donor with early-stage non-small cell lung cancer. Both conserved end residues are part of each CDR3. A D gene is named only where the DNA matches it firmly. Only part of the rows carry a size: once, few, many, or a class if the clone is expanded.

clone size	D gene	J gene	V gene	CDR3 DNA	CDR3 protein
few	TRBD1	TRBJ2-1	TRBV7-3	TGTGCCAGCAGTTTAAGGGGGCAGGGGACCTACAATGAGCAGTTCTTC	CASSLRGQGTYNEQFF
many	TRBD2	TRBJ2-1	TRBV18	TGTGCCAGCTCACCACCGATGTCTAGCGGAAATGAGCAGTTCTTC	CASSPPMSSGNEQFF
many	TRBD1	TRBJ2-6	TRBV5-1	TGCGCCAGCTCAAGGGGGCAGACTGGGGCCAACGTCCTGACTTTC	CASSRGQTGANVLTF
many	.	TRBJ1-2	TRBV11-2	TGTGCCAGCAGCCCAAAAGGGACACACACGTACACCTTC	CASSPKGTHTYTF
many	.	TRBJ2-3	TRBV4-2	TGTGCCAGCAGCCATGGGAGCGGGTACACAGATACGCAGTATTTT	CASSHGSGYTDTQYF
.	.	TRBJ2-1	TRBV7-2	TGTGCCAGCAGCCCAGACGCCCGGACTTCACGCTACAATGAGCAGTTCTTC	CASSPDARTSRYNEQFF
few	.	TRBJ2-4	TRBV29-1	TGCAGCCTTATTTTCCAAAACATTCAGTACTTC	CSLIFQNIQYF
few	.	TRBJ2-2	TRBV5-1	TGCGCCAGCAGCTTCAGCCGAGGAGGGGCTGGGGAGCTGTTTTTT	CASSFSRGGAGELFF
few	.	TRBJ1-5	TRBV10-3	TGTGCCATCAGGGGGACCCAAGAAATAGCCCAGCATTTT	CAIRGTQEIAQHF
many	.	TRBJ2-1	TRBV20-1	TGCAGTGCTAGATCGACCGGCTATGAGCAGTTCTTC	CSARSTGYEQFF
many	TRBD2	TRBJ2-1	TRBV10-1	TGCGCCAGCAGTGATCGAGCGGGGGACTACAATGAGCAGTTCTTC	CASSDRAGDYNEQFF
many	TRBD2	TRBJ2-2	TRBV6-2/TRBV6-3	TGTGCCAGCAGTTCCCTGAGAAGAGCGGGAGCTACCGGGGAGCTGTTTTTT	CASSSLRRAGATGELFF
few	.	TRBJ1-1	TRBV18	TGTGCCAGCTCGAGAGGGGCGAACACTGAAGCTTTCTTT	CASSRGANTEAFF